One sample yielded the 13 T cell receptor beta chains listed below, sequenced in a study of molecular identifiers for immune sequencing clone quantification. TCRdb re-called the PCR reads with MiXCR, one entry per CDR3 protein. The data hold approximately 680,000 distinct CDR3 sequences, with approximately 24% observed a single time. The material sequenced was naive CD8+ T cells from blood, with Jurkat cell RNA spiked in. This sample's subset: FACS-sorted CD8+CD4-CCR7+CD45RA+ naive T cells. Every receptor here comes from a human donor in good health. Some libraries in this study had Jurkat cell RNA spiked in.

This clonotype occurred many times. The CDR3 region has the DNA TGTGCCAGCAATATATTTGCGGGGAGCACAGATACGCAGTATTTT. It translates to CASNIFAGSTDTQYF. V usage is TRBV6-2 or TRBV6-3 and J usage is TRBJ2-3, with D tentatively TRBD2 (6 bases). The CDR3 extends over 15 amino acids. The germline V gene has CDR1 MNHEY and CDR2 SVGEGT. V lost 7 bases to trimming and J lost 0 bases, with 14 bases between them.

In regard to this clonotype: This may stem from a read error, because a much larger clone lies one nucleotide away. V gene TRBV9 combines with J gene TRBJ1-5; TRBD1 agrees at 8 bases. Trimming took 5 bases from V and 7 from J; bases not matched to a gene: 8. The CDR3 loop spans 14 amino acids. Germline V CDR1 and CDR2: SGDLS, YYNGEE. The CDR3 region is CASSEDRAKQPQHF. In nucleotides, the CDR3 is TGTGCCAGCAGTGAGGACAGGGCAAAACAGCCCCAGCATTTT.

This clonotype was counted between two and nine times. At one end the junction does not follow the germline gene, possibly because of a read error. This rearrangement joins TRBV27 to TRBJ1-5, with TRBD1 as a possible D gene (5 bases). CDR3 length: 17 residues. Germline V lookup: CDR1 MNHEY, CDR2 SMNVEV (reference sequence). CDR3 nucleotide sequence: TGTGCCAGCAGTCTTTCTGGGGCAAGAGGCGGCAATCAGCCCCGGCATTTT. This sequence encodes CASSLSGARGGNQPRHF.

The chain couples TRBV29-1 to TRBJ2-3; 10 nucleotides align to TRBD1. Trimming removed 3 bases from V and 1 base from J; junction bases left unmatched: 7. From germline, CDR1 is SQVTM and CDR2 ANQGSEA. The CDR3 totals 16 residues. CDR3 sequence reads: CSVERPGTGGTDTQYF. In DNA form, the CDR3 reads TGCAGCGTTGAGCGACCCGGGACAGGGGGCACAGATACGCAGTATTTT.

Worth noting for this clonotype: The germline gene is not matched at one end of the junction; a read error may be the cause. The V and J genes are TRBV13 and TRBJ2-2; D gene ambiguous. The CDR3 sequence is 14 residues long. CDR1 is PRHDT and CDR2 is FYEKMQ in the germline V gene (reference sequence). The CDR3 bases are TGTGCCAGCAGCTTAGGCGGTCTCACCGAGGAGCTGTTTTTT. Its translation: CASSLGGLTEELFF.

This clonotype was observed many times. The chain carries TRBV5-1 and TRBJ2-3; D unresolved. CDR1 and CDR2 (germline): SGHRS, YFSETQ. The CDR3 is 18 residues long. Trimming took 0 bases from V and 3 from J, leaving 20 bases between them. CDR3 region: CASSLEGDTALWTDTQYF. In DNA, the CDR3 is TGCGCCAGCAGCTTGGAAGGAGATACAGCCCTTTGGACAGATACGCAGTATTTT.

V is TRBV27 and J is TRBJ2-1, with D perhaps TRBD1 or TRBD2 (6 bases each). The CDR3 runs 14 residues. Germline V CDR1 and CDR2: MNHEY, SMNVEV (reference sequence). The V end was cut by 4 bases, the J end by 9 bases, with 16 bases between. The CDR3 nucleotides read TGTGCCAGCAGTTATTACAGGGATAGCGGTGAGCAGTTCTTC. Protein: CASSYYRDSGEQFF.

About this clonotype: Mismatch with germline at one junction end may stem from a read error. The CDR3 nucleotides are TGTGTCAGCAGCTTAGAGTTCCGGGCGGACGAGCAGTACTTC. Its protein is CVSSLEFRADEQYF. The chain carries TRBV11-2 and TRBJ2-7; no clear D gene. Germline V lookup: CDR1 SGHAT, CDR2 FQNNGV. The CDR3 is 14 amino acids.

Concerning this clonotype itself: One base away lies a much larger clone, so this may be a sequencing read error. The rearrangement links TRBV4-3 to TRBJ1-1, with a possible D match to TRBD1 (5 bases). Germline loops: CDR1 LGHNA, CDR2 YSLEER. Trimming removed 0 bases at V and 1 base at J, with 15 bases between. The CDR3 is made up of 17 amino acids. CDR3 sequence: CASSQDLGRAKNTEAFF. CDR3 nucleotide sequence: TGCGCCAGCAGCCAAGATTTGGGCAGGGCGAAGAACACTGAAGCTTTCTTT.

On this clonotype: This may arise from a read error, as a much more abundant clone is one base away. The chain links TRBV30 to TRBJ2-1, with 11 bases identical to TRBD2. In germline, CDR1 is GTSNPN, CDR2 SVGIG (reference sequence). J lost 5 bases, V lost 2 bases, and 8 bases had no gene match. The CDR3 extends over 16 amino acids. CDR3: CAWSPLSGRAHNEQFF. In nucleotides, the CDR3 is TGTGCCTGGAGTCCTCTTAGCGGGAGGGCCCACAATGAGCAGTTCTTC. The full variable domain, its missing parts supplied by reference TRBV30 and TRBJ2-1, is SQTIHQWPATLVQPVGSPLSLECTVEGTSNPNLYWYRQAAGRGLQLLFYSVGIGQISSEVPQNLSASRPQDRQFILSSKKLLLSDSGFYLCAWSPLSGRAHNEQFFGPGTRLTVL.

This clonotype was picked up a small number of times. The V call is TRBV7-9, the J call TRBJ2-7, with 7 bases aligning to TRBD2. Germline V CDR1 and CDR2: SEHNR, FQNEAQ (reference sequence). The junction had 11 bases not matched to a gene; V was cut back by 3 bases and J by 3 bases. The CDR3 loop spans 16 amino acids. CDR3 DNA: TGTGCCAGCAGCTTTGCACCGGGACTACCGAACTACGAGCAGTACTTC. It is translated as CASSFAPGLPNYEQYF.

The CDR3 region is CSARSGLAGVFAYEQYF. DNA of the CDR3: TGCAGTGCTAGATCGGGACTAGCGGGAGTTTTTGCCTACGAGCAGTACTTC. This chain connects TRBV20-1 to TRBJ2-7; 14 nucleotides line up with TRBD2. Germline CDR1 and CDR2: DFQATT and SNEGSKA (reference sequence). The CDR3 runs to 17 residues. V lost 2 bases, J lost 2 bases, and 8 bases stayed unmatched.

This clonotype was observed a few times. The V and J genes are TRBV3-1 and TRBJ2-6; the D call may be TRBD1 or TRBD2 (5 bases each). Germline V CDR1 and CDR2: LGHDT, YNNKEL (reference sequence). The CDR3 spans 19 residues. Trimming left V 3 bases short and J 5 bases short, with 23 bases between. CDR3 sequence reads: CASSQGDLSLTGRANVLTF. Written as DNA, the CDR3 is TGTGCCAGCAGCCAGGGGGATCTTTCCTTGACCGGCCGGGCCAACGTCCTGACTTTC.